This T cell receptor beta chain was recorded in a study of Ad26.COV2.S vaccination and SARS-CoV-2 variants. Study context: Donor was assigned to the Ad26.COV2.S arm of trial COV1001. Doses of Ad26.COV2.S were injected into muscle once or twice, 56 days apart.

The sample's treatment: some 19 received Ad26.COV2.S at low or high dose, single or two shots; about 5 received placebo; per-sample allocation not given. Sampling was done on day 63 after the first vaccine or placebo injection. The table came from immunoSEQ multiplex PCR; TCRdb's copy has only in-frame clones and leaves some out. The data show over 350,000 clones, less than 90% seen once. Findings and caveats of the study: People given the vaccine had a wider spike-specific TCR breadth than placebo recipients did. Quantification of TCR breadth and depth may have yielded underestimates of total T cell responses.

In its sample, this clone was seen many times. The antigen is unknown. The V segment lost 5 bases and the J segment 1 base; nucleotides outside the gene matches: 8. The CDR3 covers 16 residues. CDR1 is SGHNT, CDR2 YYREEE, per germline (reference sequence). V is TRBV5-4 and J is TRBJ2-2, with 7 bases fitting TRBD2. The source was peripheral blood, collected in a trial of Ad26.COV2.S vaccine versus placebo. The TCR sequence derives from a person between 18 and 65 years old who received the Ad26.COV2.S COVID-19 vaccine or a placebo. CDR3: CASSSQSGVNTGELFF. CDR3 in DNA: TGTGCCAGCAGTAGTCAAAGCGGGGTGAACACCGGGGAGCTGTTTTTT.